The rows below give T cell receptor beta chains drawn from one sample of a study of beta chain features in type 1 diabetes. Data came from immunoSEQ multiplex PCR; TCRdb stores just in-frame clones and leaves some out. The sample shows 150,000 or so clones, approximately 9% of them seen only once. The sample taken for sequencing was central memory CD4+ T cells from blood. These TCRs come from a woman between 18 and 29 years old with type 1 diabetes. CDR3s include the opening cysteine and the closing phenylalanine or tryptophan. A D gene is named only where the DNA matches it firmly. A row's size may be missing; if present it is once, few, many or a size class.

v_call	d_call	j_call	clone_size	cdr3_nt	cdr3_aa
TRBV7-7	.	TRBJ2-5	.	TGTGCCAGCAGCCCGGTCGGGGAGGTGGGGTTGACCCAGTACTTC	CASSPVGEVGLTQYF
TRBV4-3	TRBD1	TRBJ1-2	few	TGCGCCAGCAGCACCCGGGACAGGGCCTATGGCTACACCTTC	CASSTRDRAYGYTF
TRBV15	TRBD2	TRBJ2-3	.	TGTGCCACCAGCAGAGAACTCCATACTAGCGGGAGCCCAGATACGCAGTATTTT	CATSRELHTSGSPDTQYF
TRBV4-2	.	TRBJ1-5	.	TGTGCCAGCAGCCAAACTGGGGACTCCCATAGCAATCAGCCCCAGCATTTT	CASSQTGDSHSNQPQHF
TRBV7-2	.	TRBJ2-7	few	TGTGCCAGCAGCTTAGCCCGACTTGGCTACGAGCAGTACTTC	CASSLARLGYEQYF
TRBV7-8	TRBD2	TRBJ2-1	.	TGTGCCAGCAGCTCGACTAGCGGGAGGGCCTCACTTGGGTTCTTC	CASSSTSGRASLGFF
TRBV5-1	TRBD1	TRBJ1-2	.	TGCGCCAGCAGCTCCCCGGGACAGGTCTATGGCTACACCTTC	CASSSPGQVYGYTF
TRBV4-3	TRBD1	TRBJ1-5	.	TGCGCCAGCAGCCAAGATTGGGGGACAGGGGGTCTTCAGCCCCAGCATTTT	CASSQDWGTGGLQPQHF
TRBV5-4	.	TRBJ2-1	.	TGTGCCAGCAGCTTGGAAACAGGTTCCTACAATGAGCAGTTCTTC	CASSLETGSYNEQFF
TRBV7-9	.	TRBJ2-7	.	TGTGCCAGCACCCTGGGAGGGGGTTTCTACGAGCAGTACTTC	CASTLGGGFYEQYF
TRBV5-4	.	TRBJ1-2	few	TGTGCCAGCAGCGAGAAAGTTAACTATGGCTACACCTTC	CASSEKVNYGYTF
TRBV7-2	TRBD2	TRBJ2-7	few	TGTGCCAGCAGCTTAAGCGGGGGGTTCTACGAGCAGTACTTC	CASSLSGGFYEQYF
TRBV9	TRBD1	TRBJ1-3	.	TGTGCCAGCAGCGCGACGGGGACAGCCTCTGGAAACACCATATATTTT	CASSATGTASGNTIYF
TRBV18	.	TRBJ2-1	.	TGTGCCAGCTCGGAAACCGGGACATACTACAATGAGCAGTTCTTC	CASSETGTYYNEQFF
TRBV7-3	.	TRBJ1-3	few	TGTGCCAGCACCTCGTCGGTCGCCGGAAACACCATATATTTT	CASTSSVAGNTIYF
TRBV7-2	.	TRBJ2-3	.	TGTGCCAGCAGCTCAGGCGGGGGCACAGATACGCAGTATTTT	CASSSGGGTDTQYF
TRBV29-1	TRBD1	TRBJ1-5	few	TGCAGCGTTGCAACAGGGGGCATGGATCAGCCCCAGCATTTT	CSVATGGMDQPQHF
TRBV11-3	.	TRBJ2-7	few	TGTGCCAGCAGCTTAGGGTTCAGGAACTACGAGCAGTACTTC	CASSLGFRNYEQYF
TRBV30	TRBD1	TRBJ1-2	.	TGTGCCTGGGGCCGGGACAGGGTTCACTATGGCTACACCTTC	CAWGRDRVHYGYTF
TRBV28	TRBD1	TRBJ2-5	few	TGTGCCAGCAGGCTGGGACAGGGGGCCCAAGAGACCCAGTACTTC	CASRLGQGAQETQYF
TRBV4-1	TRBD1	TRBJ1-5	few	TGCGCCAGCAGCCAAGATGGACAGGTTAGCAATCAGCCCCAGCATTTT	CASSQDGQVSNQPQHF
TRBV2	TRBD1	TRBJ2-3	few	TGTGCCAGCGCACCGGGACAGGGATGGGGTACGCAGTATTTT	CASAPGQGWGTQYF